The 10 T cell receptor beta chains presented below share a single source sample, sequenced in a study of control samples from healthy donors and cancer patients. Assay: immunoSEQ multiplex PCR; the TCRdb copy retains only in-frame clones and omits some. The data hold about 140,000 clones, with about 90% observed a single time. The specimen was blood. The origin of the receptors is a young man in good health.

The chain is built from TRBV3-1 (or the pseudogene TRBV3-2) and TRBJ2-5; 9 bases match TRBD2. The junction had 12 bases not matched to a gene; V was cut back by 3 bases and J by 4 bases. The CDR3 consists of 17 residues. The germline V gene has CDR1 LGHDT and CDR2 YNNKEL (reference sequence). The CDR3 DNA reads TGTGCCAGCAGCCACTCCTCGGGACTAGCTGTGGGAGAGACCCAGTACTTC. It specifies CASSHSSGLAVGETQYF.

CDR3 nucleotide sequence: TGTGCCAGCAGCGGGACTGCGAACACCGGGGAGCTGTTTTTT. The encoded protein is CASSGTANTGELFF. This chain connects TRBV4-2 to TRBJ2-2; TRBD2 is a possible D gene (6 bases). The CDR3 runs 14 residues. The germline CDR1 and CDR2 sequences are LGHNA and YNFKEQ. The ends were cut back, 5 bases at V and 0 bases at J, with 7 bases in the middle.

The chain carries TRBV2 and TRBJ2-7; a possible D gene is TRBD2 (6 bases). This CDR3 region has 14 residues. V lost 8 bases, J lost 0 bases, and 14 bases lay in between. The germline gives CDR1 SNHLY, CDR2 FYNNEI. DNA for the CDR3: TGTGCCAGCTGGTTGGAGGGCGACTCCTACGAGCAGTACTTC. It encodes CASWLEGDSYEQYF.

The genes are TRBV4-1 and TRBJ2-2; no firm D call. Trimming left V 0 bases short and J 4 bases short, with 6 bases between. Germline V CDR1 and CDR2: MGHRA, YSYEKL. The CDR3 has 14 residues. The DNA of the CDR3 is TGCGCCAGCAGCCAAGACAGAACCACCGGGGAGCTGTTTTTT. Amino acid sequence: CASSQDRTTGELFF.

CDR3 region: CASTSGDGNEQFF. CDR3 nucleotide sequence: TGCGCCAGCACCAGCGGGGATGGTAATGAGCAGTTCTTC. The rearrangement joins TRBV5-1 to TRBJ2-1, with TRBD2 identical over 7 bases. The V segment lost 6 bases and the J segment 7 bases; nucleotides outside the gene matches: 7. This CDR3 is 13 amino acids long. Germline CDR1 reads SGHRS; CDR2 reads YFSETQ. The entire variable domain, with the rest obtained from reference TRBV5-1 and TRBJ2-1, is as follows: KAGVTQTPRYLIKTRGQQVTLSCSPISGHRSVSWYQQTPGQGLQFLFEYFSETQRNKGNFPGRFSGRQFSNSRSEMNVSTLELGDSALYLCASTSGDGNEQFFGPGTRLTVL.

This chain uses TRBV1 with TRBJ1-4. TRBV1 is noted as a pseudogene. The length of the CDR3 is 14 residues. This CDR3 reads CTSSGAGVNEKLFF. The CDR3 nucleotides read TGCACCAGCTCCGGGGCGGGAGTAAATGAAAAACTGTTTTTT.

The chain couples TRBV5-1 to TRBJ2-3; 7 bases are a match to TRBD2. The CDR3 extends over 16 amino acids. Trimming removed 4 bases from V and 3 bases from J; junction bases left unmatched: 11. Germline CDR1 reads SGHRS; CDR2 reads YFSETQ. In DNA, the CDR3 is TGCGCCAGCAGCCTCTGGGACTTCGGGGGGACAGATACGCAGTATTTT. This gives the protein CASSLWDFGGTDTQYF.

J is TRBJ1-3 and V is TRBV7-2, with D tentatively TRBD1 (6 bases). The V end lost 5 bases, the J end lost 0 bases, and 11 bases lay between the germline ends. The CDR3 totals 15 residues. Germline values: CDR1 SGHTA, CDR2 FQGNSA. In DNA, the CDR3 is TGTGCCAGCAGCGTCGACAGGAGCTCTGGAAACACCATATATTTT. Amino acid sequence: CASSVDRSSGNTIYF.

This chain links TRBV28 with TRBJ2-5, with D maybe TRBD2 (7 bases). The germline V gene has CDR1 MDHEN and CDR2 SYDVKM. V was shortened by 5 bases and J by 3 bases, with 16 bases between the two germline ends. The CDR3 spans 15 residues. Written as DNA, the CDR3 is TGTGCCAGCAGTGCAAGCACAGGGAGGGAAGAGACCCAGTACTTC. This sequence encodes CASSASTGREETQYF.

V is TRBV14 and J is TRBJ2-2, with unresolved D. The CDR3 is 13 residues long. Germline CDR1 and CDR2: SGHDN and FVKESK. V lost 4 bases, J lost 6 bases, and 9 bases lay in between. The CDR3 DNA sequence: TGTGCCAGCAGCCTGACGGGCCCCGGGGAGCTGTTTTTT. Translating gives CASSLTGPGELFF.